These 22 T cell receptor beta chains came from one sample sequenced in a study of blood T cell repertoires in COVID-19. Method: immunoSEQ multiplex PCR; TCRdb's copy keeps in-frame clones and lacks some. The sample holds 45,000 to 60,000 clones, roughly 86% seen once. Sequenced input: peripheral blood. These receptors were taken from a man aged 55 to 70 with active or convalescent COVID-19.

The V call is TRBV6-2 or TRBV6-3, the J call TRBJ2-3; maybe TRBD2 (5 bases). This CDR3 comprises 14 residues. Germline V gives CDR1 MNHEY, CDR2 SVGEGT. Trimming removed 1 base from V and 1 base from J, with 6 bases in between. The CDR3 protein is CASSYLRGTDTQYF. The DNA for the CDR3 is TGTGCCAGCAGTTACTTGAGGGGCACAGATACGCAGTATTTT.

The V gene is TRBV10-3, the J gene TRBJ2-2; TRBD1 matches at 8 bases. CDR3 length: 14 residues. Germline CDR1 and CDR2: ENHRY and SYGVKD. With 5 bases clipped from V and 5 bases from J, the junction kept 4 bases outside the gene matches. The CDR3 sequence is CAISTGGGTGELFF. Written as DNA, the CDR3 is TGTGCCATCAGTACAGGGGGTGGGACCGGGGAGCTGTTTTTT.

V is TRBV7-2 and J is TRBJ2-7, with a weak D call TRBD2 (5 bases). The V and J ends lost 2 bases and 12 bases respectively, with 17 bases between them. This CDR3 contains 13 residues. The germline V gene encodes CDR1 SGHTA and CDR2 FQGNSA. As DNA, the CDR3 is TGTGCCAGCAGCTTAAAACCTAACCTGGAGGTGTACTTC. Amino acids: CASSLKPNLEVYF.

The chain carries TRBV5-4 and TRBJ2-3; maybe TRBD2 (7 bases). The CDR3 is made up of 11 amino acids. Trimming shortened V by 5 bases and J by 15 bases, and 16 bases separated the two germline ends. Germline values: CDR1 SGHNT, CDR2 YYREEE (reference sequence). CDR3 coding DNA: TGTGCCAGCAGTTCGGGGGGCCCTAGTTATTTT. Protein sequence: CASSSGGPSYF. The whole variable domain, filled in from reference TRBV5-4 and TRBJ2-3, reads ETGVTQSPTHLIKTRGQQVTLRCSSQSGHNTVSWYQQALGQGPQFIFQYYREEENGRGNFPPRFSGLQFPNYSSELNVNALELDDSALYLCASSSGGPSYFGPGTRLTVL.

The chain uses TRBV2 and TRBJ2-1, with 10 bases aligning to TRBD1. J lost 5 bases, V lost 5 bases, and 3 bases had no gene match. This CDR3 has 14 residues. Germline lookup yields CDR1 SNHLY and CDR2 FYNNEI. CDR3 nucleotides: TGTGCCAGCAGTCGGGACAGGGGCGACAATGAGCAGTTCTTC. Encoded protein: CASSRDRGDNEQFF.

This chain connects TRBV9 to TRBJ1-6; possibly TRBD1 for D (5 bases). CDR1 and CDR2 (germline): SGDLS, YYNGEE. With 6 bases removed from V and 7 bases from J, the gap between germline ends came to 14 bases. The CDR3 contains 14 residues. This chain's CDR3 is CASTNTGGNSPLHF. In nucleotides, the CDR3 is TGTGCCAGCACGAATACAGGTGGGAATTCACCCCTCCACTTT.

This CDR3 reads CASIPDRANYGYTF. The CDR3 nucleotides are TGTGCCAGTATCCCCGACAGGGCTAACTATGGCTACACCTTC. The chain joins TRBV19 to TRBJ1-2, with 7 bases that match TRBD1. Unmatched junction bases numbered 5, after V lost 7 bases and J lost 0 bases. The V gene's germline CDR1 is LNHDA and CDR2 SQIVND (reference sequence). CDR3 length: 14 amino acids.

This clone was recorded only once. The chain combines TRBV18 with TRBJ1-1; weak D call: TRBD1 (6 bases). The CDR3 sequence is 15 residues long. The germline V and J ends were trimmed by 3 bases and 3 bases, with 14 bases remaining between them. In germline, CDR1 is KGHSH, CDR2 LQKENI. Here the CDR3 DNA reads TGTGCCAGCTCACCCGTGCAGGGGAGATACACTGAAGCTTTCTTT. Protein sequence: CASSPVQGRYTEAFF.

The chain employs TRBV19 and TRBJ1-2; 7 bases fit TRBD1. There are 15 residues in the CDR3. The germline V gene encodes CDR1 LNHDA and CDR2 SQIVND (reference sequence). The junction had 10 bases not matched to a gene; V was cut back by 5 bases and J by 4 bases. The CDR3 spells CASSSQTGTGYGYTF. The CDR3 nucleotides are TGTGCCAGTAGTTCACAGACAGGGACGGGCTATGGCTACACCTTC.

This clone was seen a single time. The CDR3 DNA reads as TGTGCCAGCAGCCTTACCAGGGGGAACACTGAAGCTTTCTTT. Residues: CASSLTRGNTEAFF. The chain joins TRBV7-3 to TRBJ1-1; D possibly corresponds to TRBD1 (6 bases). Germline lookup yields CDR1 SGHTA and CDR2 FQGTGA. There are 14 residues in the CDR3. Trimming removed 5 bases from V and 1 base from J, with 11 bases in between.

This chain joins TRBV4-1 and TRBJ2-7, with no clear D. Per the germline V gene, CDR1 is MGHRA and CDR2 is YSYEKL. The CDR3 extends over 13 amino acids. The V end was cut by 0 bases, the J end by 4 bases, with 7 bases between. The chain's CDR3 is CASSQDELYEQYF. The CDR3 DNA sequence: TGCGCCAGCAGCCAAGACGAGCTATACGAGCAGTACTTC.

The CDR3 DNA follows: TGTGCCAGCAGCCGGGACAGGATGAGCGAGCAGTACTTC. This translates into CASSRDRMSEQYF. This chain connects TRBV3-1 (or the pseudogene TRBV3-2) to TRBJ2-7; 8 nucleotides match TRBD1. The V gene end was trimmed by 4 bases and the J gene end by 6 bases; junction bases not matched to a gene: 5. Per germline, CDR1 LGHDT and CDR2 YNNKEL (reference sequence). This CDR3 region has 13 residues.

The chain is built from TRBV6-5 and TRBJ1-4; no reliable D call. The CDR3 length is 15 residues. Trimming took 4 bases from V and 4 from J, leaving 13 bases between them. From germline, CDR1 is MNHEY and CDR2 SVGAGI. The DNA of the CDR3 is TGTGCCAGCAGTTCCGCGGACCGGGGTAATGAAAAACTGTTTTTT. This sequence encodes CASSSADRGNEKLFF.

V usage is TRBV6-2 or TRBV6-3 and J usage is TRBJ2-7, with 9 positions matching TRBD2. CDR3 size: 15 residues. Germline V gene sequence: CDR1 MNHEY, CDR2 SVGEGT. The V gene end was trimmed by 5 bases and the J gene end by 5 bases; junction bases not matched to a gene: 10. CDR3 DNA sequence: TGTGCCAGCAGTCGGGCTAGCGGGGCCGCCAACGAGCAGTACTTC. Translated: CASSRASGAANEQYF.

The chain joins TRBV19 to TRBJ2-3, with 9 bases identical to TRBD2. Germline values: CDR1 LNHDA, CDR2 SQIVND (reference sequence). The CDR3 extends over 15 amino acids. V was pared by 5 bases and J by 1 base, with 4 bases of the junction left unmatched. The CDR3 DNA reads as TGTGCCAGTAGTTTGGCGGGGGGGGGCACAGATACGCAGTATTTT. Translated: CASSLAGGGTDTQYF. The full variable domain, rest sourced from reference TRBV19 and TRBJ2-3, is DGGITQSPKYLFRKEGQNVTLSCEQNLNHDAMYWYRQDPGQGLRLIYYSQIVNDFQKGDIAEGYSVSREKKESFPLTVTSAQKNPTAFYLCASSLAGGGTDTQYFGPGTRLTVL.

CDR3 DNA: TGCGCCAGCAGCCAAGATCAGACAGGGGGCTGGGGCTACACCTTC. This translates into CASSQDQTGGWGYTF. The chain joins TRBV4-1 to TRBJ1-2; TRBD1 aligns across 10 bases. Germline CDR1 reads MGHRA; CDR2 reads YSYEKL. The CDR3 runs to 15 residues. Trimming cost V 0 bases and J 8 bases; bases outside gene matches: 6.

The chain joins TRBV3-1 (or the pseudogene TRBV3-2) to TRBJ1-5; D is ambiguous. Per the germline V gene, CDR1 is LGHDT and CDR2 is YNNKEL (reference sequence). The CDR3 runs to 14 residues. Trimming stripped 2 bases from V and 0 bases from J, with 5 bases between. The CDR3 DNA sequence: TGTGCCAGCAGCCAATACTTTAGCAATCAGCCCCAGCATTTT. This encodes CASSQYFSNQPQHF.

The rearrangement uses TRBV3-1 (or the pseudogene TRBV3-2) and TRBJ2-1; the D is unclear. Germline CDR1 reads LGHDT; CDR2 reads YNNKEL (reference sequence). V was trimmed by 1 base and J by 6 bases, leaving 10 bases between them. CDR3 length: 14 residues. CDR3 DNA sequence: TGTGCCAGCAGCCAAGTCTACTCACGCAATGAGCAGTTCTTC. This translates into CASSQVYSRNEQFF.

V and J are TRBV10-1 and TRBJ2-2; D remains ambiguous. V lost 2 bases, J lost 0 bases, and 4 bases lay in between. Germline V lookup: CDR1 WNHNN, CDR2 SYGVQD (reference sequence). CDR3 length: 14 residues. CDR3 DNA sequence: TGCGCCAGCAGTGAGGTAGCGAACACCGGGGAGCTGTTTTTT. The encoded protein is CASSEVANTGELFF.

The rearrangement uses TRBV30 and TRBJ1-5; D possibly corresponds to TRBD1 (5 bases). This CDR3 is built from 16 residues. Deletions cut 3 bases from V and 6 bases from J, with 21 bases between. Germline V gene lookup returns CDR1 GTSNPN and CDR2 SVGIG (reference sequence). As DNA, the CDR3 is TGTGCCTGGAGGGATTCAGGGAAATATGGCCGTCAGCCCCAGCATTTT. This encodes CAWRDSGKYGRQPQHF.

The rearrangement joins TRBV7-2 to TRBJ2-5, with 8 bases identical to TRBD2. Looked up from germline, CDR1 is SGHTA and CDR2 is FQGNSA. V lost 5 bases to trimming and J lost 1 base; unmatched junction nucleotides: 9. This CDR3 region has 16 residues. The CDR3: CASSTQRGPLQETQYF. CDR3 coding DNA: TGTGCCAGCAGCACCCAGCGGGGGCCCCTCCAAGAGACCCAGTACTTC.

The rearrangement links TRBV4-1 to TRBJ2-1, with 13 bases identical to TRBD2. The CDR3 is made up of 15 amino acids. Germline lookup yields CDR1 MGHRA and CDR2 YSYEKL. The junction had 8 bases not matched to a gene; V was cut back by 4 bases and J by 11 bases. The CDR3 nucleotides are TGCGCCAGCAGCCCTTCCGGGACTAGCGGGGACCAGCAGTTCTTC. It translates to CASSPSGTSGDQQFF.